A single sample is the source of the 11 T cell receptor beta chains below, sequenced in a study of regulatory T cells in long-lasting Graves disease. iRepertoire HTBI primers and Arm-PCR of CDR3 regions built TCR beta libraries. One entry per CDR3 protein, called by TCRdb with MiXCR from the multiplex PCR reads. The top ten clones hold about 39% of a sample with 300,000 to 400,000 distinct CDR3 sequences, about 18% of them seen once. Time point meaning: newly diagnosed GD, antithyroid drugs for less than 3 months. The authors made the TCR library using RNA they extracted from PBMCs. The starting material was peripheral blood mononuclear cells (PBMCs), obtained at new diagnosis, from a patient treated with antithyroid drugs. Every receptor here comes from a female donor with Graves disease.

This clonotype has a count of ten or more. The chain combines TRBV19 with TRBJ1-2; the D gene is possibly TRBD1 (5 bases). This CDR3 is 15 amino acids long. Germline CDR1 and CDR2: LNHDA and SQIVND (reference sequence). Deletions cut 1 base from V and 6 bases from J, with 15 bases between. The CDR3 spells CASSIGPAGTDGYTF. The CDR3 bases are TGTGCCAGTAGTATAGGCCCGGCAGGGACGGATGGCTACACCTTC.

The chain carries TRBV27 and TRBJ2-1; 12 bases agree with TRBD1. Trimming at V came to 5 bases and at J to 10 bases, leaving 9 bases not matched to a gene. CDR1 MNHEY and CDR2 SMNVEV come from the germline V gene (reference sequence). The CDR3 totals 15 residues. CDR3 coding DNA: TGTGCCAGCAGTCCGGGGACAGGGGGCACCTACGAGCAGTTCTTC. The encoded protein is CASSPGTGGTYEQFF.

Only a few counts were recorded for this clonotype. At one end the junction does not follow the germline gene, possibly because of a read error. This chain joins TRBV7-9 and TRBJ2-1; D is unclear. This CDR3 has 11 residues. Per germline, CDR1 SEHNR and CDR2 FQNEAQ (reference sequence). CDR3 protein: CASSLGNERFF. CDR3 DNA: TGTGCCAGCAGTTTAGGTAATGAGCGGTTCTTC.

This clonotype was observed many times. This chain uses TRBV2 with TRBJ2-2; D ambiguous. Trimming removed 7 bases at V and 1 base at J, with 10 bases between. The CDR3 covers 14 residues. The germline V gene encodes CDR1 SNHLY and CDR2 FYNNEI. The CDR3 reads CASKKNGNTGELFF. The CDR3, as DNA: TGTGCCAGCAAGAAGAACGGGAACACCGGGGAGCTGTTTTTT.

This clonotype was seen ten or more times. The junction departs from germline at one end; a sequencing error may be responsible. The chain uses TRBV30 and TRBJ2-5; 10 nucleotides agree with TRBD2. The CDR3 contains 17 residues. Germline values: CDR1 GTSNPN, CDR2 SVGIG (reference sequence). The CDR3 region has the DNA TGTGCCTGGAGTGTCCCCGGACTAGCGGTAACCCATTCTGATCGGTTCTTC. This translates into CAWSVPGLAVTHSDRFF.

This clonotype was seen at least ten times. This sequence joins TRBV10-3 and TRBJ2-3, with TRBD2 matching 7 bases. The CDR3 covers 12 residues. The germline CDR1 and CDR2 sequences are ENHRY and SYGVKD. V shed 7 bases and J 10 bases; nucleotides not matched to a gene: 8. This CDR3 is CAITPREGPQYF. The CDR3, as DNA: TGTGCCATCACTCCAAGGGAGGGTCCGCAGTATTTT.

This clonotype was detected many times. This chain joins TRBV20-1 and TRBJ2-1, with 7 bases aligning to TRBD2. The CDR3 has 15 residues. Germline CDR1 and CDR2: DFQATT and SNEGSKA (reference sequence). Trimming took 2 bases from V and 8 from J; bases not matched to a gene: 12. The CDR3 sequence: CSARLAGVLLHEQFF. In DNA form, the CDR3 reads TGCAGTGCTAGATTGGCGGGAGTATTATTACATGAGCAGTTCTTC.

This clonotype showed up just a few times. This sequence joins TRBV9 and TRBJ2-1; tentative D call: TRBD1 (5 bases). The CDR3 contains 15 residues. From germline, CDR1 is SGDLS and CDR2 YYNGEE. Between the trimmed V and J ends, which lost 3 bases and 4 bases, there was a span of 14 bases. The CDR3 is CASSEWGEGYNEQFF. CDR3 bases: TGTGCCAGCAGCGAATGGGGCGAAGGATACAATGAGCAGTTCTTC.

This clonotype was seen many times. The CDR3 DNA sequence: TGTGCCAGCAGGACCCAGGGGGTACGGACCGGGGAGCTGTTTTTT. It encodes CASRTQGVRTGELFF. The chain employs TRBV2 and TRBJ2-2; 7 bases align to TRBD1. Germline V CDR1 and CDR2: SNHLY, FYNNEI. This CDR3 region has 15 residues. V lost 6 bases and J lost 5; bases outside the gene matches: 9. The whole variable domain, filled in from reference TRBV2 and TRBJ2-2, reads EPEVTQTPSHQVTQMGQEVILRCVPISNHLYFYWYRQILGQKVEFLVSFYNNEISEKSEIFDDQFSVERPDGSNFTLKIRSTKLEDSAMYFCASRTQGVRTGELFFGEGSRLTVL.

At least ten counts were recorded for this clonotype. The CDR3 DNA reads as TGTGCCAGTAGTAGCCCTAGCGGGAGCGGTGAAGAGCAGTTCTTC. Translation gives CASSSPSGSGEEQFF. The V gene is TRBV19, the J gene TRBJ2-1; the match to TRBD2 covers 10 bases. V lost 4 bases and J lost 10; bases outside the gene matches: 10. This CDR3 has 15 residues. Germline V gene sequence: CDR1 LNHDA, CDR2 SQIVND (reference sequence).

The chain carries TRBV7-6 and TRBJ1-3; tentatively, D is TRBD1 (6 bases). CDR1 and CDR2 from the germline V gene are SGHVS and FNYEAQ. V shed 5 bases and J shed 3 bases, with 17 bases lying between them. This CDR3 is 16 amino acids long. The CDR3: CASSPWEGGNGNTIYF. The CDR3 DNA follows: TGTGCCAGCAGCCCCTGGGAAGGGGGAAATGGAAACACCATATATTTT.